This T cell receptor beta chain was identified during a study of response to subunit inactivated influenza vaccine. TCRdb reprocessed the RT-PCR reads with MiXCR, giving one entry per CDR3 protein. The sample includes 500,000 or so distinct CDR3 sequences, 11% seen only once; the top ten take roughly 12%. Germline V CDR1 and CDR2: SNHLY, FYNNEI. The CDR3 runs to 14 residues. The V gene end was trimmed by 6 bases and the J gene end by 5 bases; junction bases not matched to a gene: 9. This sample comprised PBMCs from blood, obtained 40 to 50 days after vaccination. This clonotype originated in a man in his forties or fifties who received an inactivated influenza vaccine. The V and J genes are TRBV2 and TRBJ2-7, with TRBD2 matching over 8 bases. The CDR3 region is CASSGGGHPNEQYF. CDR3 in DNA: TGTGCCAGCAGCGGCGGGGGGCATCCCAACGAGCAGTACTTC. Filled out from reference TRBV2 and TRBJ2-7, the complete variable domain reads EPEVTQTPSHQVTQMGQEVILRCVPISNHLYFYWYRQILGQKVEFLVSFYNNEISEKSEIFDDQFSVERPDGSNFTLKIRSTKLEDSAMYFCASSGGGHPNEQYFGPGTRLTVT.